This T cell receptor beta chain was found in a study of T cell responses to AZD1222 COVID-19 vaccine. General study results and limits: Spike as a whole was targeted by vaccine-associated CD4 TCRs, dominant at 160-218 and 743-854. None of the repertoires were sampled until the peak T cell response had passed.

This CDR3 is 13 amino acids long. The germline V gene encodes CDR1 SGHDT and CDR2 YYEEEE. V was trimmed by 7 bases and J by 1 base, leaving 11 bases between them. Sequencing used immunoSEQ multiplex PCR; TCRdb keeps in-frame clones, though not all of them. The sample has 60,000 to 85,000 clones; roughly 80% are singletons. For this clone: Its antigen is currently unknown.

The clonotype was recovered from an adult who received the MenACWY meningococcal vaccine as a control. The gene calls are TRBV5-6 and TRBJ1-2; no clear D gene. Source: peripheral blood, taken 28 days after the second dose of the MenACWY control vaccine. In nucleotides, the CDR3 is TGTGCCAGCCGCGGCCACTTTAACTATGGCTACACCTTC. Translating it yields CASRGHFNYGYTF.